These T cell receptor beta chains were read from a single sample in a study of T cells in Graves' hyperthyroidism and ophthalmopathy. TCRdb redid the calling of the multiplex PCR reads with MiXCR, one entry per CDR3 protein. The data show a few hundred thousand distinct CDR3 sequences, 15% to 19% seen once. Sequenced input: blood. The receptors shown here come from a woman younger than 30 with Graves' hyperthyroidism. Both conserved end residues are part of each CDR3. D genes are given only for firm matches. Only some rows state a clone size, as once, few, many or a class for expanded clones.

>TRBJ2-1|many|TRBV6-1|TRBD2
CASSLAPGLEADEQFF
TGTGCCAGCAGCCTGGCCCCCGGACTAGAGGCTGATGAGCAGTTCTTC
>TRBJ2-7|many|TRBV19|TRBD1
CASSVNRGLYEQYF
TGTGCCAGTAGTGTGAACAGGGGCCTCTACGAGCAGTACTTC
>TRBJ2-3|many|TRBV15|-
CATSGGPGDTQYF
TGTGCCACCAGCGGGGGCCCGGGAGATACGCAGTATTTT
>TRBJ2-7|many|TRBV30|-
CAWSVRTTSRSFYEQYF
TGTGCCTGGAGTGTTCGGACGACCTCCAGGAGCTTCTACGAGCAGTACTTC
>TRBJ2-1|-|TRBV24-1|-
CATSDRGAGEQFF
TGTGCCACCAGTGACCGGGGAGCGGGTGAGCAGTTCTTC
>TRBJ2-5|many|TRBV3-1|-
CASSHGAVETQYF
TGTGCCAGCAGCCACGGAGCAGTGGAGACCCAGTACTTC
>TRBJ2-3|many|TRBV29-1|TRBD1
CSVSRQGPTDTQYF
TGCAGCGTTTCTAGACAGGGACCAACAGATACGCAGTATTTT
>TRBJ1-2|few|TRBV5-4|-
CASTLGGAADWNYGYTF
TGTGCCAGCACCTTGGGAGGGGCAGCTGATTGGAACTATGGCTACACCTTC
>TRBJ2-1|many|TRBV12-3/TRBV12-4|-
CASSWGRSSYNEQFF
TGTGCCAGCAGTTGGGGGAGGTCCTCCTACAATGAGCAGTTCTTC
>TRBJ2-2|few|TRBV27|TRBD1
CASKRGTGDTGELFF
TGTGCCAGCAAACGAGGGACAGGGGACACCGGGGAGCTGTTTTTT
>TRBJ2-7|few|TRBV5-1|-
CASVQGTGSYEQYF
TGCGCCAGCGTCCAGGGCACAGGGAGCTACGAGCAGTACTTC
>TRBJ1-5|-|TRBV11-3|TRBD1
CASSLTGGVDQPQHF
TGTGCCAGCAGCCTAACAGGGGGCGTGGATCAGCCCCAGCATTTT
>TRBJ1-1|many|TRBV12-3/TRBV12-4|-
CASSLGSTLGTEAFF
TGTGCCAGCAGTTTAGGGTCAACCTTGGGCACTGAAGCTTTCTTT
>TRBJ2-1|many|TRBV3-1|TRBD2
CASSQDLVGLAGGTYNEQFF
TGTGCCAGCAGCCAAGATCTTGTGGGACTAGCGGGAGGTACCTACAATGAGCAGTTCTTC
>TRBJ2-3|many|TRBV12-3/TRBV12-4|-
CASSLGGQITDTQYF
TGTGCCAGCAGTTTGGGGGGGCAGATCACAGATACGCAGTATTTT
>TRBJ2-1|-|TRBV6-2/TRBV6-3|TRBD2
CASSYSITSGRTSSYNEQFF
TGTGCCAGCAGTTACTCGATTACTAGCGGGAGGACGAGCTCCTACAATGAGCAGTTCTTC
>TRBJ2-1|many|TRBV2|-
CASKRTGSSNEQFF
TGTGCCAGCAAAAGGACTGGCTCCTCCAATGAGCAGTTCTTC
>TRBJ2-7|few|TRBV4-1|TRBD2
CASSHWGVRGGIHEQYF
TGCGCCAGCAGCCATTGGGGGGTGCGGGGAGGGATCCACGAGCAGTACTTC
>TRBJ2-5|many|TRBV6-1|TRBD2
CASSEVPRLAGGPGETQYF
TGTGCCAGCAGTGAAGTCCCACGGCTAGCGGGAGGGCCGGGAGAGACCCAGTACTTC
>TRBJ2-1|-|TRBV19|-
CASRGLGENEQFF
TGTGCCAGTAGAGGTCTAGGGGAAAATGAGCAGTTCTTC
>TRBJ2-7|few|TRBV5-1|-
CASSFGFGAYEQYF
TGCGCCAGCAGCTTTGGCTTCGGGGCATACGAGCAGTACTTC
>TRBJ2-2|many|TRBV12-5|TRBD1
CASGLTGGVGELFF
TGTGCTAGTGGTTTGACAGGGGGCGTCGGGGAGCTGTTTTTT